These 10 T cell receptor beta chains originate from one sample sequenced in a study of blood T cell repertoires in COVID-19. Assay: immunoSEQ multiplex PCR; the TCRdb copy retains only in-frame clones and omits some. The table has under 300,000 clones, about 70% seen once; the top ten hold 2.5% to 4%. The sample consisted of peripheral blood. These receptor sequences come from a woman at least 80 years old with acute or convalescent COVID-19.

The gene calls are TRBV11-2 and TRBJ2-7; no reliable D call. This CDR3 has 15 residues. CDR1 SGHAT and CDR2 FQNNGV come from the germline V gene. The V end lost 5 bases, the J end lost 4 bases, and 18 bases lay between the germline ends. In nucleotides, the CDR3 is TGTGCCAGCAGCCATCTCAGCGTGTTCGGGTACGAGCAGTACTTC. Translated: CASSHLSVFGYEQYF.

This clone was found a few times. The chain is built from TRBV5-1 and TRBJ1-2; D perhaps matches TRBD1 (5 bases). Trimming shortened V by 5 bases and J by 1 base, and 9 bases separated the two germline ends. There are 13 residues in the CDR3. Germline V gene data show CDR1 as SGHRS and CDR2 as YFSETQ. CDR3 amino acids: CASRTQGNYGYTF. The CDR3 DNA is TGCGCCAGCAGGACCCAGGGTAACTATGGCTACACCTTC. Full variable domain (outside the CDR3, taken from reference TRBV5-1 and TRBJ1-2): KAGVTQTPRYLIKTRGQQVTLSCSPISGHRSVSWYQQTPGQGLQFLFEYFSETQRNKGNFPGRFSGRQFSNSRSEMNVSTLELGDSALYLCASRTQGNYGYTFGSGTRLTVV.

The CDR3 loop is CATSKTGVNTGELFF. The DNA for the CDR3 is TGTGCCACCAGTAAGACAGGGGTGAACACCGGGGAGCTGTTTTTT. The V gene is TRBV24-1, the J gene TRBJ2-2, with 8 bases lining up with TRBD1. From germline, CDR1 is KGHDR and CDR2 SFDVKD. This CDR3 is built from 15 residues. Unmatched junction bases numbered 3, after V lost 6 bases and J lost 1 base.

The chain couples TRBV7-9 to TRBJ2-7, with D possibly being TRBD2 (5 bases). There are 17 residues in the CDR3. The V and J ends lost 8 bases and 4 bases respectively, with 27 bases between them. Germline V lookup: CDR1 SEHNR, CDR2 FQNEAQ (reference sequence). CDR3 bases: TGTGCCAGCTCTAGTGGGGAGCCGGTTTCCGGGTATTACGAGCAGTACTTC. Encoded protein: CASSSGEPVSGYYEQYF.

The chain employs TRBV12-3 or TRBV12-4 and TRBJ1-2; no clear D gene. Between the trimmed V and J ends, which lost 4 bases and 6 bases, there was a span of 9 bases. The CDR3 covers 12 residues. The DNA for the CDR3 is TGTGCCAGCAGTTCTCTAGCGAATGGCTACACCTTC. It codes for CASSSLANGYTF.

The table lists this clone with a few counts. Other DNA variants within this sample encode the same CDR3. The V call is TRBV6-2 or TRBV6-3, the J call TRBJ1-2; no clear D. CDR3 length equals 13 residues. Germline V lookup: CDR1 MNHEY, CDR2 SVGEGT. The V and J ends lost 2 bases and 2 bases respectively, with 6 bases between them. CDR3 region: CASSYTGNYGYTF. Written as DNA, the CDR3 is TGTGCCAGCAGTTACACCGGGAACTATGGCTACACCTTC.

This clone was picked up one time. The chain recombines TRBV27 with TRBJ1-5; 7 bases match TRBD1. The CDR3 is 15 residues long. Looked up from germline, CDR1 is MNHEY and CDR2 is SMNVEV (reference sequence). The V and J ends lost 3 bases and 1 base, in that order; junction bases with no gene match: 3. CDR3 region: CASSFSTGSNQPQHF. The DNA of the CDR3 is TGTGCCAGCAGTTTCTCGACAGGGAGCAATCAGCCCCAGCATTTT.

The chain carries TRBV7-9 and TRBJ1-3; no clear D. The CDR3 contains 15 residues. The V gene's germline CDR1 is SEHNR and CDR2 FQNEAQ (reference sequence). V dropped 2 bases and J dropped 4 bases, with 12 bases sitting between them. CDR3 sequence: CASSLSAGSGNTIYF. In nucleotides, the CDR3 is TGTGCCAGCAGCTTATCGGCGGGGTCCGGAAACACCATATATTTT.

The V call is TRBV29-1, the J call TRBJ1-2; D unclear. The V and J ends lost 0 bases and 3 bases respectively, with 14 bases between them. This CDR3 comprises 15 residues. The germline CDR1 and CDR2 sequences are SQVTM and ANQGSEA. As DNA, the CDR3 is TGCAGCGTTGAAGATGTGACACATTCGGACTATGGCTACACCTTC. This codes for CSVEDVTHSDYGYTF.

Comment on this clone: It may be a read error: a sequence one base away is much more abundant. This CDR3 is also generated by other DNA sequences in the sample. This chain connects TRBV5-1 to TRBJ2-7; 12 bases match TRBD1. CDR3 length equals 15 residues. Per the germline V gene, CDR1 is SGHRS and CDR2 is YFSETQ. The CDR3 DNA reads TGCGCCAGCAGCTTGGAGGGACAGGGGGCGCAAGAGCAGTATTTC. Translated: CASSLEGQGAQEQYF.